This entry is about one T cell receptor (beta chain). Per the authors' pipeline: Researchers report that nucleated cell counts were estimated from reference gene primer amplification. Data came from immunoSEQ multiplex PCR; TCRdb stores just in-frame clones and leaves some out. V, J and clone size derive from that table, while D and trimming were established from the DNA sequence. Here the sample spans about 110,000 clones, about 90% being singletons. Germline V gives CDR1 ENHRY, CDR2 SYGVKD. The CDR3 sequence is 17 residues long. Trimming cost V 3 bases and J 0 bases; bases outside gene matches: 8. The entry originates in a study of blood T cell repertoires in COVID-19. At the level of the study: COVID-19 samples, acute and convalescent, were from the United States, Italy and Spain. PBMCs, B-cell-depleted T cells, or T cells were the source of the cDNA or gDNA that made up the material.

The chain has TRBV10-3 and TRBJ1-3, with TRBD1 matching 7 bases. Specimen: peripheral blood. The receptor was isolated from a man between 40 and 49 years old with active or convalescent COVID-19. CDR3 nucleotide sequence: TGTGCCATCAGTGAAAGGGGACAGATCAACTCTGGAAACACCATATATTTT. As protein: CAISERGQINSGNTIYF.